The rows below give T cell receptor beta chains drawn from one sample of a study of shared clonotypes between healthy human individuals. The method was immunoSEQ multiplex PCR; TCRdb's version includes in-frame clones alone and lacks a portion of them. The repertoire has about 480,000 clones, less than 85% of them found once; the top ten carry 10% to 15%. Sequenced material: PBMCs. Receptor source: a woman aged 40 to 50 in good health. Some clones in this sample may be carry-over from other donors' samples. Each CDR3 is given with its conserved first and last residue. The D gene is left open where the match is weak. For some rows the clone size is stated as once, few or many, or as a class when expanded; others skip it.

clone_size: .
d_call: .
j_call: TRBJ1-1
v_call: TRBV30
cdr3_aa: CAWSVYVPGWMNTEAFF
cdr3_nt: TGTGCCTGGAGTGTATACGTCCCGGGATGGATGAACACTGAAGCTTTCTTT

clone_size: .
d_call: .
j_call: TRBJ1-5
v_call: TRBV5-1
cdr3_aa: CASSLAGGDNQPQHF
cdr3_nt: TGCGCCAGCAGCTTGGCGGGGGGGGATAATCAGCCCCAGCATTTT

clone_size: .
d_call: .
j_call: TRBJ2-3
v_call: TRBV25-1
cdr3_aa: CASSQGLFRTDTQYF
cdr3_nt: TGTGCCAGCAGTCAGGGGTTGTTTCGGACAGATACGCAGTATTTT

clone_size: .
d_call: .
j_call: TRBJ2-3
v_call: TRBV4-3
cdr3_aa: CASSPSWDPASTDTQYF
cdr3_nt: TGCGCCAGCAGCCCCTCATGGGACCCCGCCAGCACAGATACGCAGTATTTT

clone_size: .
d_call: TRBD1
j_call: TRBJ2-2
v_call: TRBV11-3
cdr3_aa: CASSLGRGRSTGELFF
cdr3_nt: TGTGCCAGCAGCCTAGGCAGGGGGCGAAGCACCGGGGAGCTGTTTTTT

clone_size: once
d_call: TRBD1
j_call: TRBJ2-7
v_call: TRBV19
cdr3_aa: CASSIGDRLISSYEQYF
cdr3_nt: TGTGCCAGTAGTATTGGGGACAGGCTTATTTCTTCCTACGAGCAGTACTTC

clone_size: .
d_call: TRBD1
j_call: TRBJ1-4
v_call: TRBV5-1
cdr3_aa: CASSLGSGQGDEKLFF
cdr3_nt: TGCGCCAGCAGCTTGGGGTCGGGACAGGGTGATGAAAAACTGTTTTTT

clone_size: .
d_call: TRBD2
j_call: TRBJ2-7
v_call: TRBV14
cdr3_aa: CASSQDPRTATSGLSYEQYF
cdr3_nt: TGTGCCAGCAGCCAAGATCCCCGGACAGCTACTAGCGGTCTATCCTACGAGCAGTACTTC

clone_size: few
d_call: .
j_call: TRBJ1-1
v_call: TRBV21-1
cdr3_aa: CASTQGQTNEAFF
cdr3_nt: TGTGCCAGCACCCAAGGACAGACGAATGAAGCTTTCTTT

clone_size: .
d_call: .
j_call: TRBJ2-1
v_call: TRBV5-1
cdr3_aa: CASSSGLLGYYNEQFF
cdr3_nt: TGCGCCAGCAGCTCGGGGCTCCTGGGATACTACAATGAGCAGTTCTTC

clone_size: .
d_call: .
j_call: TRBJ2-2
v_call: TRBV18
cdr3_aa: CASSPRQGGLNTGELFF
cdr3_nt: TGTGCCAGCTCACCACGACAGGGAGGTTTGAACACCGGGGAGCTGTTTTTT

clone_size: once
d_call: .
j_call: TRBJ2-1
v_call: TRBV6-5
cdr3_aa: CASSYQVTTYNEQFF
cdr3_nt: TGTGCCAGCAGTTACCAGGTGACCACCTACAATGAGCAGTTCTTC

clone_size: .
d_call: .
j_call: TRBJ2-5
v_call: TRBV11-3
cdr3_aa: CASSLDHLQETQYF
cdr3_nt: TGTGCCAGCAGCTTAGATCACCTCCAAGAGACCCAGTACTTC

clone_size: .
d_call: .
j_call: TRBJ2-5
v_call: TRBV19
cdr3_aa: CASSIGGRWETQYF
cdr3_nt: TGTGCCAGTAGTATTGGGGGGAGGTGGGAGACCCAGTACTTC

clone_size: .
d_call: TRBD1
j_call: TRBJ1-1
v_call: TRBV7-3
cdr3_aa: CASSPTGQGSILEAFF
cdr3_nt: TGTGCCAGCAGCCCCACGGGACAGGGGTCCATCCTTGAAGCTTTCTTT

clone_size: .
d_call: .
j_call: TRBJ2-1
v_call: TRBV28
cdr3_aa: CASSFRYNEQFF
cdr3_nt: TGTGCCAGCAGTTTCCGCTACAATGAGCAGTTCTTC

clone_size: .
d_call: .
j_call: TRBJ1-3
v_call: TRBV21-1
cdr3_aa: CASSKALGTGGSSGNTIYF
cdr3_nt: TGTGCCAGCAGCAAAGCGCTGGGGACAGGGGGCTCCTCTGGAAACACCATATATTTT

clone_size: .
d_call: .
j_call: TRBJ2-1
v_call: TRBV6-5
cdr3_aa: CASRTGTSASEQFF
cdr3_nt: TGTGCCAGCAGGACCGGGACCAGCGCGTCAGAGCAGTTCTTC

clone_size: .
d_call: .
j_call: TRBJ2-1
v_call: TRBV7-3
cdr3_aa: CASSLSDNEQFF
cdr3_nt: TGTGCCAGCAGCTTAAGCGACAATGAGCAGTTCTTC

clone_size: many
d_call: .
j_call: TRBJ2-3
v_call: TRBV6-4
cdr3_aa: CASSDGLEPGTQYF
cdr3_nt: TGTGCCAGCAGTGACGGTCTAGAGCCGGGTACGCAGTATTTT

clone_size: .
d_call: .
j_call: TRBJ1-2
v_call: TRBV29-1
cdr3_aa: CSVEEGGGYTF
cdr3_nt: TGCAGCGTTGAAGAGGGAGGTGGCTACACCTTC

clone_size: once
d_call: TRBD1
j_call: TRBJ2-1
v_call: TRBV7-2
cdr3_aa: CASRPRDRAYNEQFF
cdr3_nt: TGTGCCAGCCGCCCCCGGGACAGGGCATACAATGAGCAGTTCTTC

clone_size: .
d_call: TRBD2
j_call: TRBJ2-2
v_call: TRBV19
cdr3_aa: CASSIGSSSWGRGLAGGYTGELFF
cdr3_nt: TGTGCCAGTAGTATTGGAAGTTCGTCTTGGGGTAGGGGACTAGCGGGAGGGTACACCGGGGAGCTGTTTTTT

clone_size: .
d_call: .
j_call: TRBJ2-1
v_call: TRBV28
cdr3_aa: CASSVLLSYNEQFF
cdr3_nt: TGTGCCAGCAGTGTACTGTTATCCTACAATGAGCAGTTCTTC

clone_size: .
d_call: .
j_call: TRBJ1-4
v_call: TRBV5-4
cdr3_aa: CASSLQGPSEKLFF
cdr3_nt: TGTGCCAGCAGCCTCCAGGGACCCAGTGAAAAACTGTTTTTT

clone_size: few
d_call: TRBD1
j_call: TRBJ2-7
v_call: TRBV11-2
cdr3_aa: CASSLASDRVYEQYF
cdr3_nt: TGTGCCAGCAGCTTAGCGTCGGACAGGGTATACGAGCAGTACTTC

clone_size: .
d_call: TRBD2
j_call: TRBJ2-5
v_call: TRBV5-1
cdr3_aa: CASSLAGVGETQYF
cdr3_nt: TGCGCCAGCAGCCTAGCGGGAGTAGGGGAGACCCAGTACTTC

clone_size: .
d_call: TRBD2
j_call: TRBJ2-3
v_call: TRBV10-3
cdr3_aa: CAISGRGLETDTQYF
cdr3_nt: TGTGCCATCAGTGGACGAGGACTAGAGACAGATACGCAGTATTTT

clone_size: .
d_call: .
j_call: TRBJ2-7
v_call: TRBV6-5
cdr3_aa: CASQGRLEPYEQYF
cdr3_nt: TGTGCCAGCCAGGGGCGATTGGAGCCCTACGAGCAGTACTTC

clone_size: .
d_call: .
j_call: TRBJ2-6
v_call: TRBV28
cdr3_aa: CASRIFTSSGANVLTF
cdr3_nt: TGTGCCAGCAGGATATTCACGAGTTCTGGGGCCAACGTCCTGACTTTC

clone_size: .
d_call: TRBD2
j_call: TRBJ2-1
v_call: TRBV7-2
cdr3_aa: CASSRGGSGSNEQFF
cdr3_nt: TGTGCCAGCAGCCGCGGAGGTAGCGGGAGTAATGAGCAGTTCTTC

clone_size: .
d_call: TRBD1
j_call: TRBJ2-1
v_call: TRBV7-2
cdr3_aa: CASSLPRGNEQFF
cdr3_nt: TGTGCCAGCAGCTTACCCAGGGGGAATGAGCAGTTCTTC

clone_size: .
d_call: .
j_call: TRBJ2-1
v_call: TRBV5-5
cdr3_aa: CASSANRDSYNEQFF
cdr3_nt: TGTGCCAGCAGTGCAAACCGGGACTCCTACAATGAGCAGTTCTTC

clone_size: .
d_call: .
j_call: TRBJ2-7
v_call: TRBV9
cdr3_aa: CASSVDLGAYEQYF
cdr3_nt: TGTGCCAGCAGCGTAGATCTAGGGGCCTACGAGCAGTACTTC

clone_size: .
d_call: .
j_call: TRBJ1-1
v_call: TRBV2
cdr3_aa: CASSVEGLGTEAFF
cdr3_nt: TGTGCCAGCAGTGTGGAAGGACTGGGGACTGAAGCTTTCTTT

clone_size: once
d_call: .
j_call: TRBJ2-1
v_call: TRBV11-2
cdr3_aa: CASSPRLGSYNEQFF
cdr3_nt: TGTGCCAGCAGCCCGAGACTAGGGTCCTACAATGAGCAGTTCTTC

clone_size: .
d_call: .
j_call: TRBJ1-4
v_call: TRBV11-2
cdr3_aa: CASSFRQHNEKLFF
cdr3_nt: TGTGCCAGCAGCTTCCGACAGCATAATGAAAAACTGTTTTTT

clone_size: .
d_call: .
j_call: TRBJ2-7
v_call: TRBV6-5
cdr3_aa: CASTTGKEQYF
cdr3_nt: TGTGCCAGCACCACCGGAAAGGAGCAGTACTTC

clone_size: .
d_call: TRBD1
j_call: TRBJ1-5
v_call: TRBV2
cdr3_aa: CASRPGQKIGNQPQHF
cdr3_nt: TGTGCCAGCAGGCCGGGACAGAAAATCGGCAATCAGCCCCAGCATTTT

clone_size: .
d_call: .
j_call: TRBJ2-1
v_call: TRBV2
cdr3_aa: CASSEGGGLTYNEQFF
cdr3_nt: TGTGCCAGCAGTGAAGGAGGAGGACTAACCTACAATGAGCAGTTCTTC

clone_size: .
d_call: .
j_call: TRBJ1-2
v_call: TRBV19
cdr3_aa: CASSVPATRKTYGYTF
cdr3_nt: TGTGCCAGTAGTGTGCCTGCGACACGAAAGACCTATGGCTACACCTTC